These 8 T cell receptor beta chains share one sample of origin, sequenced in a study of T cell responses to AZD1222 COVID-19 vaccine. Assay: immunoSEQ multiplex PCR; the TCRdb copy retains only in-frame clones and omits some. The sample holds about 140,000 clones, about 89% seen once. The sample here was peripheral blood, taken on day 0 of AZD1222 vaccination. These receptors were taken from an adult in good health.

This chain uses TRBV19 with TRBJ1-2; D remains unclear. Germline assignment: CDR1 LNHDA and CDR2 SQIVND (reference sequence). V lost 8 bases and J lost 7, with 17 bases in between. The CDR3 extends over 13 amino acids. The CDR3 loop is CASRPDSRVGYTF. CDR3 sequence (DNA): TGTGCCAGTCGCCCGGATAGCCGGGTTGGCTACACCTTC.

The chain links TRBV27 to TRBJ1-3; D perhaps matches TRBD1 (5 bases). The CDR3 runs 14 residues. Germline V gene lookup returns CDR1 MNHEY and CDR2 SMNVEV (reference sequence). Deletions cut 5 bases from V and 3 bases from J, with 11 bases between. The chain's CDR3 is CASSIGVRGNTIYF. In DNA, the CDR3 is TGTGCCAGCAGTATAGGGGTTCGTGGAAACACCATATATTTT.

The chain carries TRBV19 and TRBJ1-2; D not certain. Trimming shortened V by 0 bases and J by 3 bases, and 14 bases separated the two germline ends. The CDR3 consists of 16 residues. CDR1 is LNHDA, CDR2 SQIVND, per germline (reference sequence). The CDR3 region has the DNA TGTGCCAGTAGTATAGATAATGTGTCCCCAGACTATGGCTACACCTTC. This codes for CASSIDNVSPDYGYTF. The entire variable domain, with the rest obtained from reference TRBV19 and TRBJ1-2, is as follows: DGGITQSPKYLFRKEGQNVTLSCEQNLNHDAMYWYRQDPGQGLRLIYYSQIVNDFQKGDIAEGYSVSREKKESFPLTVTSAQKNPTAFYLCASSIDNVSPDYGYTFGSGTRLTVV.

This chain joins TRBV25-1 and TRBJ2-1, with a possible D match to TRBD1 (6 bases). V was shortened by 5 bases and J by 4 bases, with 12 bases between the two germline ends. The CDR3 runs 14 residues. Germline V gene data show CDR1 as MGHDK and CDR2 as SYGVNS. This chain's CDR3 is CASSPGVLYNEQFF. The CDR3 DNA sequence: TGTGCCAGCAGTCCAGGGGTGTTATACAATGAGCAGTTCTTC.

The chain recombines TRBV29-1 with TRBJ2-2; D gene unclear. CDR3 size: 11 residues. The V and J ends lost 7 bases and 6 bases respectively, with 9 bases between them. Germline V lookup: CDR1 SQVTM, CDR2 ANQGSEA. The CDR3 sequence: CSARGAGELFF. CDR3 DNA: TGCAGCGCCCGAGGTGCCGGGGAGCTGTTTTTT.

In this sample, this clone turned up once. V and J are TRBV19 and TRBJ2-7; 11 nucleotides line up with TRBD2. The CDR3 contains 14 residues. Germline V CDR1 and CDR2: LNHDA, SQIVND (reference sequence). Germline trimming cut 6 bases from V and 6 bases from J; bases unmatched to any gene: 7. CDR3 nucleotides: TGTGCCAGTAGCGTAGCGGGAGGGCAGCGCGAGCAGTACTTC. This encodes CASSVAGGQREQYF.

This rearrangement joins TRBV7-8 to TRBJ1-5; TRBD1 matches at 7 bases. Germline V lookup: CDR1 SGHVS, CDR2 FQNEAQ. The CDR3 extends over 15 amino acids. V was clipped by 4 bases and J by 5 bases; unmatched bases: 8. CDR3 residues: CASSSLQGWDQPQHF. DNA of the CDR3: TGTGCCAGCAGCTCCTTACAGGGGTGGGATCAGCCCCAGCATTTT.

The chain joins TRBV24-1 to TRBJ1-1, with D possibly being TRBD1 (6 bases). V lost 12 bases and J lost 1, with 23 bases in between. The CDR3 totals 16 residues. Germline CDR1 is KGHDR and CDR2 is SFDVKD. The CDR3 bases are TGTGCCGCAATAAGGGGGACCCCGGGGAGGAACACTGAAGCTTTCTTT. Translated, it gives CAAIRGTPGRNTEAFF.